This is a list of T cell receptor beta chains from one sample in a study of OX40 agonist ivuxolimab in advanced cancers. Measured with immunoSEQ multiplex PCR; TCRdb has only the in-frame clones, and not every one. The sample lists about 58,000 clones; 70% to 90% were seen once. The sample here was CD4+ or CD8+ T cells sorted from blood, taken in a trial of the OX40 agonist ivuxolimab. Receptors originate from an adult with an advanced solid tumor such as melanoma, head and neck, liver or kidney cancer. Both conserved end residues are part of each CDR3. Fields, in order: CDR3 protein, CDR3 DNA, J gene, V gene, D gene, clone size. D genes are given only for firm matches. The size field is filled for only some rows; it gives once, few, many or a size class.

CASSPLSRGRMTEAFF,TGTGCCAGCAGCCCCCTATCGAGGGGGCGCATGACTGAAGCTTTCTTT,TRBJ1-1,TRBV7-9,TRBD1,.
CASSLAGQGGGTDTQYF,TGTGCCAGCAGCTTAGCCGGACAGGGGGGCGGCACAGATACGCAGTATTTT,TRBJ2-3,TRBV11-3,TRBD1,.
CASREGGVEPQHF,TGTGCCAGCAGGGAAGGGGGGGTGGAGCCCCAGCATTTT,TRBJ1-5,TRBV6-1,.,.
CASSLIAPSNQPQHF,TGTGCCAGCAGTTTGATAGCCCCGAGCAATCAGCCCCAGCATTTT,TRBJ1-5,TRBV6-5,.,.
CAWSVGQSLYEQYF,TGTGCCTGGAGTGTTGGACAGAGCCTTTACGAGCAGTACTTC,TRBJ2-7,TRBV30,.,.
CASSLWADYSNQPQHF,TGTGCCAGCAGTTTATGGGCAGATTATAGCAATCAGCCCCAGCATTTT,TRBJ1-5,TRBV28,.,.
CASSLTQDRDEQFF,TGTGCCAGCAGCTTAACCCAAGACAGGGATGAGCAGTTCTTC,TRBJ2-1,TRBV7-3,TRBD1,.
CASSRGQGWTEAFF,TGTGCCAGCAGCAGGGGACAGGGGTGGACTGAAGCTTTCTTT,TRBJ1-1,TRBV7-6,TRBD1,.
CASSRQRDHLPYNEQFF,TGTGCCAGCAGCAGGCAAAGGGACCACTTACCCTACAATGAGCAGTTCTTC,TRBJ2-1,TRBV21-1,.,few
CASPTRGSNNYGYTF,TGTGCAAGTCCCACGAGGGGGTCCAACAACTATGGCTACACCTTC,TRBJ1-2,TRBV12-2,.,.
CASRGGQIAEAFF,TGTGCCAGCAGGGGGGGGCAGATCGCTGAAGCTTTCTTT,TRBJ1-1,TRBV6-1,.,.
CASSSLGGQARGTQYF,TGCGCCAGCAGCTCCTTGGGGGGCCAAGCACGAGGGACGCAGTATTTT,TRBJ2-3,TRBV5-1,.,.
CASMGGTRNQPQHF,TGTGCCAGTATGGGAGGGACACGGAATCAGCCCCAGCATTTT,TRBJ1-5,TRBV19,.,.
CAWSPLGIGTGRNQPQHF,TGTGCCTGGAGTCCACTTGGTATCGGGACAGGGCGCAATCAGCCCCAGCATTTT,TRBJ1-5,TRBV30,TRBD1,.
CASSVSRDRGPRSYGYTF,TGTGCCAGCAGCGTCTCGAGGGACAGGGGGCCCCGATCATATGGCTACACCTTC,TRBJ1-2,TRBV7-9,TRBD1,.
CASSSQTRVSSNEQFF,TGTGCCAGCAGCAGCCAGACTAGGGTCTCGTCCAATGAGCAGTTCTTC,TRBJ2-1,TRBV11-2,.,.
CASSDVEGSPLHF,TGTGCCAGCAGTGACGTCGAGGGGTCACCCCTCCACTTT,TRBJ1-6,TRBV6-4,.,.
CATSSRQGRNEQYF,TGTGCCACCAGCAGTAGGCAGGGACGCAACGAGCAGTACTTC,TRBJ2-7,TRBV15,.,.
CAISGVEGGGTDTQYF,TGTGCCATCAGTGGAGTCGAAGGAGGGGGCACAGATACGCAGTATTTT,TRBJ2-3,TRBV10-3,.,.
CASSFVTGAQNEQFF,TGTGCCAGCAGCTTCGTAACGGGGGCCCAGAATGAGCAGTTCTTC,TRBJ2-1,TRBV7-2,.,.
CASSVEVGDYGYTF,TGTGCCAGCAGCGTAGAGGTGGGGGACTATGGCTACACCTTC,TRBJ1-2,TRBV9,.,.
CASSQGQRPYEQYF,TGTGCCAGCAGTCAGGGACAGAGACCCTACGAGCAGTACTTC,TRBJ2-7,TRBV6-6,TRBD1,.
CASSPGHQNTEAFF,TGTGCCAGCAGCCCGGGACACCAGAACACTGAAGCTTTCTTT,TRBJ1-1,TRBV7-3,.,.
CASNPGMNTEAFF,TGCGCCAGCAACCCGGGGATGAACACTGAAGCTTTCTTT,TRBJ1-1,TRBV5-1,.,.
CASSFGRAQETQYF,TGTGCCAGTAGTTTCGGTAGGGCCCAAGAGACCCAGTACTTC,TRBJ2-5,TRBV27,.,.
CASSLMVRVHEQYF,TGTGCCAGCAGCTTGATGGTTAGGGTCCACGAGCAGTACTTC,TRBJ2-7,TRBV5-6,.,.
CASAGYSNQPQHF,TGTGCCAGCGCCGGATATAGCAATCAGCCCCAGCATTTT,TRBJ1-5,TRBV6-6,.,.
CASSHGLEDEQFF,TGTGCCAGCAGCCACGGACTAGAAGATGAGCAGTTCTTC,TRBJ2-1,TRBV7-3,TRBD2,.
CASSLRSSADTQYF,TGTGCCAGCAGCTTGCGCTCCAGTGCAGATACGCAGTATTTT,TRBJ2-3,TRBV5-4,.,.
CASSLSRQGRWQYF,TGTGCCAGCAGCTTGAGTAGGCAGGGTCGGTGGCAGTACTTC,TRBJ2-7,TRBV5-6,.,.
CASRPGQGRVDTQYF,TGTGCCAGCAGACCGGGACAGGGAAGAGTCGATACGCAGTATTTT,TRBJ2-3,TRBV6-1,TRBD1,.
CASSRSVGTPAYEQYF,TGTGCCAGTAGTAGGTCTGTCGGGACCCCCGCCTACGAGCAGTACTTC,TRBJ2-7,TRBV19,.,.
CASSSGGRTFYGYTF,TGCGCCAGCAGCTCTGGAGGACGGACTTTCTATGGCTACACCTTC,TRBJ1-2,TRBV5-1,.,.
CASSLSTGGEGDTQYF,TGTGCCAGCAGTTTATCGACAGGGGGCGAGGGAGATACGCAGTATTTT,TRBJ2-3,TRBV28,TRBD1,.
CASSYSRTGDTAIYF,TGTGCCAGCAGTTACTCTCGGACAGGGGATACAGCCATATATTTT,TRBJ1-3,TRBV6-5,TRBD1,.
CASERGGRVSVGEQFF,TGTGCCAGCGAGCGGGGGGGCCGGGTGTCTGTCGGTGAGCAGTTCTTC,TRBJ2-1,TRBV30,TRBD2,.
CASSVGRDSNQPQHF,TGTGCCAGTAGTGTCGGACGGGATAGCAATCAGCCCCAGCATTTT,TRBJ1-5,TRBV19,.,.
CASSDAGGIQYSPLHF,TGTGCCAGCAGCGACGCCGGCGGCATCCAATATTCACCCCTCCACTTT,TRBJ1-6,TRBV9,.,.
CASSQSTGGGQEKLFF,TGCGCCAGCAGCCAGTCAACAGGAGGAGGGCAGGAAAAACTGTTTTTT,TRBJ1-4,TRBV4-3,.,.
CASSLEREYEQYF,TGTGCCAGCAGCTTGGAGCGGGAGTACGAGCAGTACTTC,TRBJ2-7,TRBV5-4,TRBD2,.